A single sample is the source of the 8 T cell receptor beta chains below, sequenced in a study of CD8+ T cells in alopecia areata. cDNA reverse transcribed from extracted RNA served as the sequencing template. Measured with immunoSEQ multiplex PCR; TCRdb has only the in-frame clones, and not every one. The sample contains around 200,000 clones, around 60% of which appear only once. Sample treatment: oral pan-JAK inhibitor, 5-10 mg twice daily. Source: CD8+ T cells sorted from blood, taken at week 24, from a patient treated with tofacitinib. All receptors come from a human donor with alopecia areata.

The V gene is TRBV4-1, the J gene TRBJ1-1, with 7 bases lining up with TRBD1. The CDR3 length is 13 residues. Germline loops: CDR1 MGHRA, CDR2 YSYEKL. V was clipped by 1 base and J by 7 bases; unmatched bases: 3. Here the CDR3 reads CASSQGWTGEAFF. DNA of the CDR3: TGCGCCAGCAGCCAAGGATGGACAGGTGAAGCTTTCTTT.

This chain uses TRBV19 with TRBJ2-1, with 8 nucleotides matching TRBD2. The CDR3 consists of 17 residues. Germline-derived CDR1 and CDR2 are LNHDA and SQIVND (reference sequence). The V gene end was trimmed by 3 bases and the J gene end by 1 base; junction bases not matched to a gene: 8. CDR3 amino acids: CASSIGGQRGSYNEQFF. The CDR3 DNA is TGTGCCAGTAGTATTGGGGGCCAGCGGGGGTCCTACAATGAGCAGTTCTTC.

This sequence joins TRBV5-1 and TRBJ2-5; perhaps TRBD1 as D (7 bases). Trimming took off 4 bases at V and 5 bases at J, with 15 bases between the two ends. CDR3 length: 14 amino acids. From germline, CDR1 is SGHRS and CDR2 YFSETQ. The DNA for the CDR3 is TGCGCCAGCAGCATTTCGACAGGGAGGGAGACCCAGTACTTC. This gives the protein CASSISTGRETQYF.

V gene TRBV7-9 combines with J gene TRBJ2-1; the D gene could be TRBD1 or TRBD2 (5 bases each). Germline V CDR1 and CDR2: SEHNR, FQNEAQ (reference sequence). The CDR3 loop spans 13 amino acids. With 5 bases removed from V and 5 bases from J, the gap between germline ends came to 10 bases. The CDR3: CASSHGADNEQFF. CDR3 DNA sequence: TGTGCCAGCAGCCACGGGGCGGACAATGAGCAGTTCTTC.

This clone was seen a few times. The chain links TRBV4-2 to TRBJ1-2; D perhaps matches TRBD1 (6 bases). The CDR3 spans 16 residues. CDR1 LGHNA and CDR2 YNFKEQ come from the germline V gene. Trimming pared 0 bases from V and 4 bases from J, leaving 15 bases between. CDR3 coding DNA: TGTGCCAGCAGCCAAGATTTGTACGACAGGATCTATGGCTACACCTTC. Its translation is CASSQDLYDRIYGYTF.

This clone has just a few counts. CDR3: CAWRGRGYNQPQHF. CDR3 bases: TGTGCCTGGAGGGGCAGGGGCTACAATCAGCCCCAGCATTTT. This chain connects TRBV30 to TRBJ1-5; weak D call: TRBD1 (6 bases). The CDR3 runs 14 residues. The V gene's germline CDR1 is GTSNPN and CDR2 SVGIG (reference sequence). With 3 bases removed from V and 3 bases from J, the gap between germline ends came to 12 bases.

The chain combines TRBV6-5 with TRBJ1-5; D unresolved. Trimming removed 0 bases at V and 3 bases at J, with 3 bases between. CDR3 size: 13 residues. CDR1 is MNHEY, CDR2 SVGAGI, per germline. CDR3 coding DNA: TGTGCCAGCAGTTACTCGGCCAATCAGCCCCAGCATTTT. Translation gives CASSYSANQPQHF.

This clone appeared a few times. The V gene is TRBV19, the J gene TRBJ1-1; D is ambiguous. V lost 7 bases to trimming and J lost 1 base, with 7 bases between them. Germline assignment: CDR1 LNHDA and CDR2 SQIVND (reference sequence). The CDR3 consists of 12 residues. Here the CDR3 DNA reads TGTGCCAGTAATCGGGGGAACACTGAAGCTTTCTTT. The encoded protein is CASNRGNTEAFF.